This T cell receptor beta chain stems from a study of patients and donors after allogeneic stem cell transplantation. TCRdb ran MiXCR on the RT-PCR reads and lists one entry per CDR3 protein. The table has roughly 180,000 distinct CDR3 sequences, 35% to 50% seen once. Germline V gene sequence: CDR1 SGHTA, CDR2 FQGTGA. The CDR3 covers 14 residues. Trimming removed 4 bases from V and 5 bases from J, with 11 bases in between. Source material: blood, either unsorted or a sorted T cell fraction (not recorded which). This sequence joins TRBV7-3 and TRBJ2-2; no clear D gene. This sequence originates from a human donor who was either an allogeneic HSCT recipient or a stem cell or donor lymphocyte infusion donor (not recorded which). It is not recorded whose cells these are; they may come from a transplant donor. The CDR3 region is CASSSKAATGELFF. The CDR3 nucleotides are TGTGCCAGCAGCTCCAAGGCGGCTACCGGGGAGCTGTTTTTT.